This T cell receptor beta chain is from a study of T cell responses to AZD1222 COVID-19 vaccine. Study-level points and caveats: A rise in Spike-specific TCR breadth and depth followed two AZD1222 doses. Reports say nearly half of spike-specific TCRs go after unmutated variant regions. CD4 TCRs covered the whole spike, strongest at regions 160-218 and 743-854.

Looked up from germline, CDR1 is SGHNT and CDR2 is YENEEA. This CDR3 has 15 amino acids. Losses at the gene ends were 4 bases for V and 4 bases for J; bases not matched to a gene: 7. The method was immunoSEQ multiplex PCR; TCRdb's version includes in-frame clones alone and lacks a portion of them. Seen here are roughly 160,000 clones, around 87% observed once, and the top ten hold about 4.3%. With respect to this clone: The antigen is undetermined.

This clonotype was sampled from an adult who received the AZD1222 COVID-19 vaccine. The source was peripheral blood, collected 28 days after the second AZD1222 dose. The chain is built from TRBV11-3 and TRBJ2-7, with 10 bases that match TRBD1. CDR3 region: CASSSAGQGNYEQYF. DNA of the CDR3: TGTGCCAGCAGCTCGGCGGGACAGGGGAATTACGAGCAGTACTTC. The full variable domain, with the rest looked up from reference TRBV11-3 and TRBJ2-7, is EAGVVQSPRYKIIEKKQPVAFWCNPISGHNTLYWYLQNLGQGPELLIRYENEEAVDDSQLPKDRFSAERLKGVDSTLKIQPAELGDSAVYLCASSSAGQGNYEQYFGPGTRLTVT.